This is a list of T cell receptor beta chains from one sample in a study of cytomegalovirus exposure and HLA in healthy donors. Only in-frame clones appear in the TCRdb table, and some are missing; sequencing was by immunoSEQ multiplex PCR. The sample consists of approximately 250,000 clones, roughly 85% of them appearing once. Sample: PBMCs. These receptors originate from a girl aged 2-9 years in good health and CMV-seronegative. The CDR3 runs from the conserved cysteine through the conserved F or W. Each record gives: D gene, clone size, V gene, J gene, CDR3 DNA, CDR3 protein. The D gene is left open where the match is weak. Some rows have no size entry. The others give once, few or many, or a class for an expanded clone.

D gene: TRBD1
clone size: NA
V gene: TRBV7-9
J gene: TRBJ1-2
CDR3 DNA: TGTGCCAGCTTAGATACAGGGGCTAACTATGGCTACACCTTC
CDR3 protein: CASLDTGANYGYTF

D gene: TRBD2
clone size: few
V gene: TRBV7-9
J gene: TRBJ2-5
CDR3 DNA: TGTGCCAGCAGCAGAGGGACTAGCCACCAAGAGACCCAGTACTTC
CDR3 protein: CASSRGTSHQETQYF

D gene: NA
clone size: NA
V gene: TRBV27
J gene: TRBJ1-1
CDR3 DNA: TGTGCCAGCTCCCCTCGTGCGGGTCCGAACACTGAAGCTTTCTTT
CDR3 protein: CASSPRAGPNTEAFF

D gene: NA
clone size: NA
V gene: TRBV11-2
J gene: TRBJ2-7
CDR3 DNA: TGTGCCAGCAGCCCCACGACAGTGCACTACGAGCAGTACTTC
CDR3 protein: CASSPTTVHYEQYF

D gene: TRBD1
clone size: NA
V gene: TRBV28
J gene: TRBJ2-4
CDR3 DNA: TGTGCCAGCACCCTCGGGACAGGGCCTCCGGGAAACATTCAGTACTTC
CDR3 protein: CASTLGTGPPGNIQYF

D gene: NA
clone size: once
V gene: TRBV6-6
J gene: TRBJ2-7
CDR3 DNA: TGTGCCAGCAGTCGACTGGCTAACTACGAGCAGTACTTC
CDR3 protein: CASSRLANYEQYF

D gene: TRBD1
clone size: NA
V gene: TRBV19
J gene: TRBJ2-5
CDR3 DNA: TGTGCCAGTAGTATAGGGACAGGGGCCAGCCAAGAGACCCAGTACTTC
CDR3 protein: CASSIGTGASQETQYF

D gene: TRBD1
clone size: NA
V gene: TRBV6-4
J gene: TRBJ1-1
CDR3 DNA: TGTGCCAGCATCATGGACAGGGGGCGGGTGGAGACTGAAGCTTTCTTT
CDR3 protein: CASIMDRGRVETEAFF

D gene: NA
clone size: NA
V gene: TRBV6-4
J gene: TRBJ2-3
CDR3 DNA: TGTGCCAGCAGTGCTAGCGGCACAGATACGCAGTATTTT
CDR3 protein: CASSASGTDTQYF

D gene: NA
clone size: NA
V gene: TRBV6-1
J gene: TRBJ2-1
CDR3 DNA: TGTGCCAGCAGTGAACTTCCAGTGGCGGGGTACAATGAGCAGTTCTTC
CDR3 protein: CASSELPVAGYNEQFF

D gene: TRBD2
clone size: NA
V gene: TRBV15
J gene: TRBJ2-7
CDR3 DNA: TGTGCCACCAGTCCCTTTAGCGGGAGTCTCTACGAGCAGTACTTC
CDR3 protein: CATSPFSGSLYEQYF

D gene: NA
clone size: NA
V gene: TRBV15
J gene: TRBJ2-7
CDR3 DNA: TGTGCCACCAGCAGAGGGGGGGGGCTGTCCTACGAGCAGTACTTC
CDR3 protein: CATSRGGGLSYEQYF

D gene: TRBD1
clone size: NA
V gene: TRBV25-1
J gene: TRBJ2-6
CDR3 DNA: TGTGCCAGCAGTGAGCGGACAGGGGAAACGTCTGGGGCCAACGTCCTGACTTTC
CDR3 protein: CASSERTGETSGANVLTF

D gene: NA
clone size: NA
V gene: TRBV6-5
J gene: TRBJ1-2
CDR3 DNA: TGTGCCAGCAAAATTGGGAGGTCGTATGGCTACACCTTC
CDR3 protein: CASKIGRSYGYTF

D gene: TRBD2
clone size: NA
V gene: TRBV5-4
J gene: TRBJ2-3
CDR3 DNA: TGTGCCAGCAGCTCCGGACTAGCGGGAGTTACAGATACGCAGTATTTT
CDR3 protein: CASSSGLAGVTDTQYF

D gene: NA
clone size: NA
V gene: TRBV30
J gene: TRBJ1-1
CDR3 DNA: TGTGCCTGGATCCGCGGAAACGCTGAAGCTTTCTTT
CDR3 protein: CAWIRGNAEAFF

D gene: NA
clone size: NA
V gene: TRBV19
J gene: TRBJ1-5
CDR3 DNA: TGTGCCAGTAGGAGGACATATTTTAATCAGCCCCAGCATTTT
CDR3 protein: CASRRTYFNQPQHF

D gene: NA
clone size: few
V gene: TRBV7-2
J gene: TRBJ2-2
CDR3 DNA: TGTGCCAGCAGCTTAAATCCGGCGCGGGGCACCGGGGAGCTGTTTTTT
CDR3 protein: CASSLNPARGTGELFF

D gene: NA
clone size: NA
V gene: TRBV25-1
J gene: TRBJ1-1
CDR3 DNA: TGTACCAGCAGTGAAGGAGTCGCAGAGAACACTGAAGCTTTCTTT
CDR3 protein: CTSSEGVAENTEAFF

D gene: TRBD1
clone size: NA
V gene: TRBV6-5
J gene: TRBJ1-2
CDR3 DNA: TGTGCCAGCAGACTTACAGGGGGGAAGGGGGGCTACACCTTC
CDR3 protein: CASRLTGGKGGYTF

D gene: TRBD1
clone size: once
V gene: TRBV5-4
J gene: TRBJ1-1
CDR3 DNA: TGTGCCAGCAGCTTGGGACAGGGCGGGTTGGTGAACACTGAAGCTTTCTTT
CDR3 protein: CASSLGQGGLVNTEAFF

D gene: NA
clone size: once
V gene: TRBV6-5
J gene: TRBJ2-7
CDR3 DNA: TGTGCCAGCAGTTATGGATGGACTTCCAGCTCCTACGAGCAGTACTTC
CDR3 protein: CASSYGWTSSSYEQYF

D gene: TRBD1
clone size: NA
V gene: TRBV5-1
J gene: TRBJ2-3
CDR3 DNA: TGCGCCAGCAGCTGGCTATCCGGGACAGGGGCTAGCACAGATACGCAGTATTTT
CDR3 protein: CASSWLSGTGASTDTQYF

D gene: NA
clone size: few
V gene: TRBV11-3
J gene: TRBJ2-5
CDR3 DNA: TGTGCCAGCAGCTCCCTAACCGACAGCCAAGAGACCCAGTACTTC
CDR3 protein: CASSSLTDSQETQYF

D gene: TRBD2
clone size: NA
V gene: TRBV7-9
J gene: TRBJ2-3
CDR3 DNA: TGTGCCAGCAGCTACATAGCGGGGGGGCCCGCCCCTACGCAGTATTTT
CDR3 protein: CASSYIAGGPAPTQYF

D gene: NA
clone size: NA
V gene: TRBV11-2
J gene: TRBJ2-2
CDR3 DNA: TGTGCCAGCAGCTCCCTGCCAGGGTCGAACACCGGGGAGCTGTTTTTT
CDR3 protein: CASSSLPGSNTGELFF

D gene: NA
clone size: NA
V gene: TRBV19
J gene: TRBJ1-1
CDR3 DNA: TGTGCCAGTAAGACGGGGGGCGTAGGGATGAACACTGAAGCTTTCTTT
CDR3 protein: CASKTGGVGMNTEAFF

D gene: NA
clone size: NA
V gene: TRBV5-8
J gene: TRBJ2-3
CDR3 DNA: TGTGCCAGCAGCTTGGAGGGGTTCACAGATACGCAGTATTTT
CDR3 protein: CASSLEGFTDTQYF

D gene: NA
clone size: NA
V gene: TRBV19
J gene: TRBJ1-1
CDR3 DNA: TGTGCCACGGCCGGGACACCGAACACTGAAGCTTTCTTT
CDR3 protein: CATAGTPNTEAFF

D gene: NA
clone size: once
V gene: TRBV11-2
J gene: TRBJ2-1
CDR3 DNA: TGTGCCAGCAGCTTATTTCGTGCGGCGGGCCTTTACAATGAGCAGTTCTTC
CDR3 protein: CASSLFRAAGLYNEQFF

D gene: TRBD2
clone size: NA
V gene: TRBV5-6
J gene: TRBJ2-5
CDR3 DNA: TGTGCCAGCAGCTTCGGACTAGCGGGGGGCATGGAGACCCAGTACTTC
CDR3 protein: CASSFGLAGGMETQYF

D gene: NA
clone size: NA
V gene: TRBV27
J gene: TRBJ2-7
CDR3 DNA: TGTGCCAGCAGTGGGGGGGGGCTACTAGTCGGGGGAAAATACGAGCAGTACTTC
CDR3 protein: CASSGGGLLVGGKYEQYF

D gene: NA
clone size: few
V gene: TRBV30
J gene: TRBJ2-3
CDR3 DNA: TGTGCCTGGAGGCCCTTCCCCGCTAGAGGCACAGATACGCAGTATTTT
CDR3 protein: CAWRPFPARGTDTQYF

D gene: NA
clone size: NA
V gene: TRBV4-2
J gene: TRBJ1-1
CDR3 DNA: TGTGCCAGCAGCCAAGCAGGCAGGGGTTACATGAACACTGAAGCTTTCTTT
CDR3 protein: CASSQAGRGYMNTEAFF

D gene: TRBD1
clone size: NA
V gene: TRBV2
J gene: TRBJ2-7
CDR3 DNA: TGTGCCAGCAGTGGGCGGGACAGGCGCTCCTACGAGCAGTACTTC
CDR3 protein: CASSGRDRRSYEQYF

D gene: TRBD1
clone size: NA
V gene: TRBV11-1
J gene: TRBJ2-1
CDR3 DNA: TGTGCCAGCAGCTTAACCACCGGGACAGTATACAATGAGCAGTTCTTC
CDR3 protein: CASSLTTGTVYNEQFF

D gene: NA
clone size: NA
V gene: TRBV20-1
J gene: TRBJ1-2
CDR3 DNA: TGCAGTGCTTCGCGCAGGGGAACCACCTTC
CDR3 protein: CSASRRGTTF

D gene: NA
clone size: NA
V gene: TRBV29-1
J gene: TRBJ2-1
CDR3 DNA: TGCAGCGTTGAAGATCTGGGGACACCCTACAATGAGCAGTTCTTC
CDR3 protein: CSVEDLGTPYNEQFF

D gene: TRBD1
clone size: NA
V gene: TRBV18
J gene: TRBJ2-2
CDR3 DNA: TGTGCCAGCTCACGATTCACAGGGGACACCGGGGAGCTGTTTTTT
CDR3 protein: CASSRFTGDTGELFF

D gene: NA
clone size: NA
V gene: TRBV6-5
J gene: TRBJ1-1
CDR3 DNA: TGTGCCAGCAGTTACTCGATCACAGGGAACACTGAAGCTTTCTTT
CDR3 protein: CASSYSITGNTEAFF